This T cell receptor beta chain was recorded in a study of blood T cells in healthy people across ages. General study findings and limits: Higher diversity, along with more naive CD4+ cells, distinguished long-lived donors from aged donors.

With a J-beta primer mix and a sample-barcoded 5' primer, a second PCR ran about 6 to 11 cycles. TCRdb fed the 5' RACE reads into MiXCR, producing one record per CDR3 protein. This table holds roughly 1,700,000 distinct CDR3 sequences, roughly 28% found once. This clonotype was observed at least ten times. Its antigen is unknown. Germline V lookup: CDR1 MNHEY, CDR2 SMNVEV (reference sequence). The CDR3 runs 15 residues. The germline V and J ends were trimmed by 5 bases and 7 bases, with 21 bases remaining between them. This TCR derives from a woman in her 30s in good health. Sequenced sample: blood. The J gene is TRBJ2-7, the V gene TRBV27, with D possibly matching TRBD2 (6 bases). CDR3 coding DNA: TGTGCCAGCAGTCCGCTGCCCAGGGAGGCGGAAGAGCAGTACTTC. This gives the protein CASSPLPREAEEQYF.